A single sample gave rise to the 27 T cell receptor beta chains below, sequenced in a study of response to subunit inactivated influenza vaccine. From the RT-PCR reads, TCRdb called clonotypes with MiXCR, one entry per CDR3 protein. Of roughly 700,000 distinct CDR3 sequences detected, around 14% appear once; the ten largest clones hold around 6.5%. Sample: PBMCs from blood, taken roughly 15 days before vaccination. These receptors were taken from a man aged 45-65 years who received an inactivated influenza vaccine.

In DNA, the CDR3 is TGCGCCAGCAGGTCGACAGTCTCGAACACTGAAGCTTTCTTT. It specifies CASRSTVSNTEAFF. The rearrangement joins TRBV5-1 to TRBJ1-1; D perhaps matches TRBD1 (5 bases). Germline lookup yields CDR1 SGHRS and CDR2 YFSETQ. The ends were cut back, 5 bases at V and 1 base at J, with 12 bases in the middle. This CDR3 contains 14 residues.

The rearrangement uses TRBV20-1 and TRBJ1-1; 7 bases align to TRBD1. Looked up from germline, CDR1 is DFQATT and CDR2 is SNEGSKA (reference sequence). The CDR3 length is 16 residues. J was trimmed by 1 base and V by 5 bases; bases with no gene match: 13. CDR3 protein: CSAPSTGVTGNTEAFF. The CDR3 DNA follows: TGCAGTGCTCCGTCTACAGGGGTTACGGGGAACACTGAAGCTTTCTTT.

The chain uses TRBV20-1 and TRBJ2-7; 8 positions agree with TRBD2. The CDR3 length is 13 residues. Losses at the gene ends were 7 bases for V and 1 base for J; bases not matched to a gene: 6. CDR1 and CDR2 from the germline V gene are DFQATT and SNEGSKA (reference sequence). In DNA, the CDR3 is TGCAGTGTGATGACTAGCGAATCCTACGAGCAGTACTTC. It codes for CSVMTSESYEQYF.

CDR3 in DNA: TGCAGTGCTCGAAAGCTTACAGGGGGAAGTGAGCAGTTCTTC. Protein product: CSARKLTGGSEQFF. The V gene is TRBV20-1, the J gene TRBJ2-1; 8 bases match TRBD1. The CDR3 extends over 14 amino acids. CDR1 is DFQATT and CDR2 is SNEGSKA in the germline V gene (reference sequence). Losses at the gene ends were 5 bases for V and 9 bases for J; bases not matched to a gene: 12.

The chain carries TRBV4-3 and TRBJ2-1; the match to TRBD2 covers 8 bases. V gave up 0 bases and J gave up 4 bases; unmatched junction bases: 5. The CDR3 extends over 16 amino acids. Per germline, CDR1 LGHNA and CDR2 YSLEER. The CDR3 coding sequence is TGCGCCAGCAGCCAAGATCTTCGGGGGGGATACAATGAGCAGTTCTTC. This encodes CASSQDLRGGYNEQFF.

V usage is TRBV7-2 and J usage is TRBJ1-4; D gene ambiguous. There are 14 residues in the CDR3. The V gene's germline CDR1 is SGHTA and CDR2 FQGNSA. Between the trimmed V and J ends, which lost 5 bases and 4 bases, there was a span of 11 bases. The CDR3 DNA is TGTGCCAGCAGCCCCGGACCTCTTAATGAAAAACTGTTTTTT. The encoded protein is CASSPGPLNEKLFF.

This clonotype was counted many times. This rearrangement joins TRBV11-2 to TRBJ2-2; D unclear. The CDR3 length is 15 residues. The V end was cut by 3 bases, the J end by 0 bases, with 8 bases between. In germline, CDR1 is SGHAT, CDR2 FQNNGV. The CDR3 protein is CASSFTLANTGELFF. The DNA of the CDR3 is TGTGCCAGCAGCTTTACCCTTGCGAACACCGGGGAGCTGTTTTTT.

CDR3 in amino acids: CAWSRGGLAEAFF. The CDR3 DNA sequence: TGTGCCTGGAGTAGGGGGGGTCTGGCTGAAGCTTTCTTT. The J gene is TRBJ1-1, the V gene TRBV30, with D possibly TRBD1 on 6 matching bases. The CDR3 sequence is 13 residues long. The V gene's germline CDR1 is GTSNPN and CDR2 SVGIG (reference sequence). The V and J ends lost 2 bases and 6 bases respectively, with 13 bases between them.

The CDR3 region is CASRTLGYSNQPQHF. CDR3 DNA: TGTGCCAGCAGGACCCTAGGGTATAGCAATCAGCCCCAGCATTTT. The chain couples TRBV27 to TRBJ1-5; D gene uncertain. Trimming took 6 bases from V and 0 from J, leaving 12 bases between them. The CDR3 covers 15 residues. CDR1 is MNHEY, CDR2 SMNVEV, per germline (reference sequence).

The CDR3 region is CASSWIAGGGQTQYF. The CDR3 DNA is TGTGCCAGCAGTTGGATAGCGGGGGGCGGGCAGACCCAGTACTTC. The chain links TRBV2 to TRBJ2-5; 10 nucleotides align to TRBD2. The CDR3 totals 15 residues. The junction had 9 bases not matched to a gene; V was cut back by 5 bases and J by 6 bases. Germline V lookup: CDR1 SNHLY, CDR2 FYNNEI.

This clonotype was observed a handful of times. The genes are TRBV6-5 and TRBJ2-7; a weak D match, TRBD1 (5 bases). The CDR3 spans 14 residues. Trimming removed 4 bases at V and 1 base at J, with 11 bases between. From germline, CDR1 is MNHEY and CDR2 SVGAGI. The CDR3 region has the DNA TGTGCCAGCAGTTCCCCGGACACATCCTACGAGCAGTACTTC. The encoded protein is CASSSPDTSYEQYF.

The chain links TRBV10-3 to TRBJ1-2; D not certain. Trimming pared 5 bases from V and 3 bases from J, leaving 10 bases between. There are 13 residues in the CDR3. Germline lookup yields CDR1 ENHRY and CDR2 SYGVKD. The CDR3 loop is CAISNSPDYGYTF. The CDR3 DNA follows: TGTGCCATCAGTAACAGCCCCGACTATGGCTACACCTTC.

This clonotype occurred a few times. The chain links TRBV4-2 to TRBJ2-6; D remains unclear. The germline gives CDR1 LGHNA, CDR2 YNFKEQ. This CDR3 comprises 17 residues. V was cut by 5 bases and J by 0 bases, with 14 bases left in between. This CDR3 is CASSNTTVLSGANVLTF. CDR3 in DNA: TGTGCCAGCAGCAATACCACGGTCCTCTCTGGGGCCAACGTCCTGACTTTC.

This chain connects TRBV7-9 to TRBJ2-7; possibly TRBD1 for D (6 bases). Between the trimmed V and J ends, which lost 8 bases and 5 bases, there was a span of 13 bases. Germline CDR1 reads SEHNR; CDR2 reads FQNEAQ (reference sequence). The CDR3 extends over 12 amino acids. The CDR3 nucleotides read TGTGCCAGCGGGATGGGGGCCAACGAGCAGTACTTC. This translates into CASGMGANEQYF.

This clonotype was seen only a few times. The chain employs TRBV5-1 and TRBJ1-4; possible D gene TRBD1, 6 bases. CDR3 length equals 15 residues. V was pared by 4 bases and J by 7 bases, with 17 bases between. The germline gives CDR1 SGHRS, CDR2 YFSETQ. The chain's CDR3 is CASSASTGSGEKLFF. The CDR3 DNA reads as TGCGCCAGCAGCGCCTCCACAGGGTCGGGTGAAAAACTGTTTTTT. The full variable domain, completed using reference TRBV5-1 and TRBJ1-4, is KAGVTQTPRYLIKTRGQQVTLSCSPISGHRSVSWYQQTPGQGLQFLFEYFSETQRNKGNFPGRFSGRQFSNSRSEMNVSTLELGDSALYLCASSASTGSGEKLFFGSGTQLSVL.

This clonotype has more than one count but fewer than ten. The chain links TRBV28 to TRBJ1-5; D uncertain. CDR3 length: 14 residues. CDR1 is MDHEN, CDR2 SYDVKM, per germline. V dropped 6 bases and J dropped 0 bases, with 9 bases sitting between them. In nucleotides, the CDR3 is TGTGCCAGCAGGACCCACCGTAGCAATCAGCCCCAGCATTTT. Translating gives CASRTHRSNQPQHF.

The rearrangement links TRBV29-1 to TRBJ2-5; 10 bases agree with TRBD1. CDR1 is SQVTM and CDR2 is ANQGSEA in the germline V gene. This CDR3 region has 14 residues. V lost 4 bases and J lost 4; bases outside the gene matches: 6. The CDR3: CSVGPRTGGETQYF. CDR3 coding DNA: TGCAGCGTTGGGCCTCGGACAGGGGGAGAGACCCAGTACTTC.

The chain combines TRBV29-1 with TRBJ2-3; no definite D call. Germline-derived CDR1 and CDR2 are SQVTM and ANQGSEA. Trimming took off 5 bases at V and 4 bases at J, with 7 bases between the two ends. The CDR3 has 11 residues. CDR3 amino acids: CSVTIPDTQYF. In DNA form, the CDR3 reads TGCAGCGTTACAATCCCAGATACGCAGTATTTT.

This clonotype was picked up a small number of times. The J gene is TRBJ1-2, the V gene TRBV20-1; TRBD1 might be the D (5 bases). Per germline, CDR1 DFQATT and CDR2 SNEGSKA (reference sequence). V lost 3 bases and J lost 3, with 11 bases in between. The CDR3 is 13 residues long. The CDR3 loop reads CSASEDIDYGYTF. CDR3 DNA sequence: TGCAGTGCTAGCGAGGACATCGACTATGGCTACACCTTC.

This rearrangement joins TRBV7-9 to TRBJ1-1; D uncertain. The CDR3 is 17 residues long. Germline CDR1 and CDR2: SEHNR and FQNEAQ (reference sequence). Trimming took off 0 bases at V and 6 bases at J, with 20 bases between the two ends. As DNA, the CDR3 is TGTGCCAGCAGCTTAGCCTCACCACCCGGTGGGATGGCTGAAGCTTTCTTT. The encoded protein is CASSLASPPGGMAEAFF.

The chain has TRBV5-5 and TRBJ2-7, with 7 bases that match TRBD1. After removal of 2 bases from V and 2 bases from J, the junction contained 7 bases not matched to a gene. The CDR3 is 15 residues long. Per the germline V gene, CDR1 is SGHKS and CDR2 is YYEKEE (reference sequence). CDR3 coding DNA: TGTGCCAGCAGCTTTGGGGGACAGCGACCCTACGAGCAGTACTTC. Translating it yields CASSFGGQRPYEQYF. Drawing the rest from reference TRBV5-5 and TRBJ2-7, the complete variable domain is DAGVTQSPTHLIKTRGQQVTLRCSPISGHKSVSWYQQVLGQGPQFIFQYYEKEERGRGNFPDRFSARQFPNYSSELNVNALLLGDSALYLCASSFGGQRPYEQYFGPGTRLTVT.

V is TRBV18 and J is TRBJ2-7; unclear D gene. Trimming removed 0 bases at V and 6 bases at J, with 9 bases between. The CDR3 spans 13 residues. Germline lookup yields CDR1 KGHSH and CDR2 LQKENI. CDR3 residues: CASSPPTAVEQYF. The CDR3 nucleotides are TGTGCCAGCTCACCACCAACTGCGGTCGAGCAGTACTTC.

This chain uses TRBV4-2 with TRBJ2-5, with D possibly matching TRBD2 (5 bases). The CDR3 is 15 amino acids. The V end was cut by 2 bases, the J end by 1 base, with 11 bases between. Germline V gene data show CDR1 as LGHNA and CDR2 as YNFKEQ. CDR3 protein: CASSQLTRGQETQYF. The CDR3 DNA sequence: TGTGCCAGCAGCCAACTCACTAGAGGCCAAGAGACCCAGTACTTC.

The J gene is TRBJ2-7, the V gene TRBV3-1; possible D gene TRBD1, 6 bases. V was shortened by 3 bases and J by 12 bases, with 18 bases between the two germline ends. This CDR3 is built from 13 residues. Germline V gene data show CDR1 as LGHDT and CDR2 as YNNKEL (reference sequence). CDR3 sequence: CASSQGARVYLYF. CDR3 bases: TGTGCCAGCAGCCAGGGGGCGCGAGTTTATCTGTACTTC.

This clonotype was detected ten times or more. V and J are TRBV20-1 and TRBJ2-2; tentative D call: TRBD1 (5 bases). The germline gives CDR1 DFQATT, CDR2 SNEGSKA (reference sequence). The CDR3 is 15 residues long. Trimming removed 1 base at V and 6 bases at J, with 15 bases between. The CDR3 DNA sequence: TGCAGTGCTAGAGCTTTGGGAAAAGGGGCCGGGGAGCTGTTTTTT. This sequence encodes CSARALGKGAGELFF.

The gene calls are TRBV18 and TRBJ2-3; D call uncertain. CDR1 and CDR2 from the germline V gene are KGHSH and LQKENI. V lost 3 bases and J 4 bases, leaving 11 bases between the germline ends. The CDR3 has 14 residues. The CDR3 reads CASSPTPGSDTQYF. The CDR3 DNA follows: TGTGCCAGCTCACCTACTCCGGGTTCAGATACGCAGTATTTT.

The rearrangement links TRBV2 to TRBJ2-7, with D possibly matching TRBD2 (5 bases). V gave up 4 bases and J gave up 3 bases, with 7 bases separating them. The CDR3 runs 12 residues. The germline V gene has CDR1 SNHLY and CDR2 FYNNEI. In DNA form, the CDR3 reads TGTGCCAGCAGTGTCCGGGGCTACGAGCAGTACTTC. It translates to CASSVRGYEQYF.